This T cell receptor beta chain was sequenced during a study of T cells in Graves' hyperthyroidism and ophthalmopathy. The study based diagnoses on clinical symptoms, serum thyroxine and TRAb, thyroid ultrasound and orbital computed tomography. There were TCR beta CDR3 regions amplified from RNA transcripts. TCR CDR3 underwent first-round RT-PCR with the HTBI primer set. TCRdb re-called the multiplex PCR reads with MiXCR, one entry per CDR3 protein. The data contain fewer than 650,000 distinct CDR3 sequences, 35% to 50% of them singletons. V was shortened by 6 bases and J by 5 bases, with 20 bases between the two germline ends. The germline V gene encodes CDR1 SGHTA and CDR2 FQGNSA. The CDR3 totals 15 residues.

Sequenced sample: peripheral blood or thyroid tissue (not recorded which). The TCR comes from an adult woman with Graves' disease, either hyperthyroidism or ophthalmopathy (not recorded which). The rearrangement joins TRBV7-2 to TRBJ2-7, with D perhaps matching TRBD2 (7 bases). This chain's CDR3 is CASSLEGGRAHEQYF. CDR3 DNA: TGTGCCAGCAGTCTTGAAGGGGGGAGGGCCCACGAGCAGTACTTC.